Shown below are 5 T cell receptor beta chains from a single sample sequenced in a study of cytomegalovirus exposure and HLA in healthy donors. In the PCR, 60 Vbeta and 13 Jbeta primers were used. TCRdb's table, derived via immunoSEQ multiplex PCR, lists solely in-frame clones and lacks some. The sample lists approximately 97,000 clones, about 74% seen once, with 8% to 10% in the top ten. Sequencing was performed on PBMCs. The origin of the receptors is a male donor in good health and CMV-seropositive.

V is TRBV6-6 and J is TRBJ1-2; D may be TRBD1 (6 bases). Trimming removed 0 bases from V and 1 base from J, with 12 bases in between. The CDR3 length is 16 residues. The germline CDR1 and CDR2 sequences are MNHNY and SVGAGI (reference sequence). Here the CDR3 reads CASSYSGQPGNYGYTF. CDR3 coding DNA: TGTGCCAGCAGTTACTCTGGACAGCCGGGTAACTATGGCTACACCTTC.

This clone appeared a single time. This sequence joins TRBV6-1 and TRBJ1-1; no clear D gene. CDR1 is MNHNS and CDR2 is SASEGT in the germline V gene. The CDR3 has 13 residues. V gave up 8 bases and J gave up 0 bases, with 10 bases separating them. For the CDR3, the DNA is TGTGCCAGCGGAGCCCAGATGAACACTGAAGCTTTCTTT. This codes for CASGAQMNTEAFF.

The CDR3 DNA is TGCGCCAGCAGTGAGTCGGGCAGGGGTGCTCCTGAAGCTTTCTTT. Amino acid sequence: CASSESGRGAPEAFF. V is TRBV10-2 and J is TRBJ1-1; D is perhaps TRBD1 (6 bases). This CDR3 has 15 residues. The V gene's germline CDR1 is WSHSY and CDR2 SAAADI. The ends were cut back, 0 bases at V and 6 bases at J, with 14 bases in the middle.

J is TRBJ2-2 and V is TRBV29-1; D is uncertain. Germline V gene data show CDR1 as SQVTM and CDR2 as ANQGSEA. V lost 0 bases to trimming and J lost 4 bases, with 9 bases between them. The CDR3 length is 14 residues. CDR3 DNA: TGCAGCGTTGAAGATCTTTCGGGCACCGGGGAGCTGTTTTTT. Its protein is CSVEDLSGTGELFF.

V gene TRBV30 combines with J gene TRBJ1-1; 8 positions match TRBD1. Germline V gives CDR1 GTSNPN, CDR2 SVGIG (reference sequence). The CDR3 loop spans 13 amino acids. With 0 bases clipped from V and 3 bases from J, the junction kept 0 bases outside the gene matches. The CDR3: CAWSVQGDTEAFF. In nucleotides, the CDR3 is TGTGCCTGGAGTGTACAGGGGGACACTGAAGCTTTCTTT.